Listed below are T cell receptor beta chains from one sample, sequenced in a study of blood T cell repertoires in COVID-19. Measured with immunoSEQ multiplex PCR; TCRdb has only the in-frame clones, and not every one. The profile covers approximately 300,000 clones, with roughly 90% appearing a single time and 5% to 7% taken by the ten largest. The sequenced sample consisted of peripheral blood. Receptors were obtained from a man aged 18 to 29 who had recovered from COVID-19. Each CDR3 is given without its conserved first and last residue. Each record gives: clone size, V gene, J gene, CDR3 protein. The size of a clone is reported for some rows only, either as once, few or many, or as a class for expanded clones.

>.|TRBV6-6|TRBJ2-7
ATDRGSYEQY
>.|TRBV4-2|TRBJ2-1
ASSQADRATYNEQF
>.|TRBV3-1/TRBV3-2|TRBJ1-3
ASSSGHLTGNTIY
>.|TRBV5-1|TRBJ1-2
ASSFGEISRGYT
>.|TRBV19|TRBJ2-7
ASSIGTSFEEQY
>.|TRBV5-1|TRBJ2-5
ASSNALAGGQETQY
>.|TRBV4-3|TRBJ1-4
ASSQDRGWNEKLF
>once|TRBV6-2/TRBV6-3|TRBJ2-1
ASSYGGVQF
>.|TRBV7-8|TRBJ1-1
ASSLGQGGAF
>few|TRBV18|TRBJ2-2
ASSPGTSGDAGELF
>.|TRBV20-1|TRBJ2-7
SAVTVYEQY
>.|TRBV19|TRBJ2-7
ASSIPFRGNEQY
>.|TRBV4-2|TRBJ2-1
ATSRGPDSYNEQF
>.|TRBV6-5|TRBJ2-2
ASSPPGGWTGELF
>.|TRBV5-1|TRBJ2-7
ASSLEGYPVSYEQY
>.|TRBV27|TRBJ2-2
ASTVAYGGHRGAV
>.|TRBV19|TRBJ1-1
ASSPHSSTEAF
>.|TRBV10-2|TRBJ2-1
ASSEKTGMNEQF
>.|TRBV15|TRBJ2-3
ATSRGSGAKTDTQY
>.|TRBV19|TRBJ1-5
ASSIASYSNQPQH
>few|TRBV7-3|TRBJ2-2
ASSGPNTGELF
>.|TRBV5-5|TRBJ1-5
ASSLWTGNNQPQH
>.|TRBV15|TRBJ2-5
ATSRTDRVDLETQY
>.|TRBV19|TRBJ1-6
ASSRPSGMLTPLH
>.|TRBV6-2/TRBV6-3|TRBJ1-2
ASSYPDGGGNGYT
>.|TRBV2|TRBJ1-2
ASSDPGQGNTYGYT
>.|TRBV4-3|TRBJ2-2
ASSQDGQGTRTGELF
>.|TRBV7-8|TRBJ2-7
ASSLRDLGSSYEQY
>.|TRBV5-5|TRBJ1-2
ASSPDSGQYGYT
>.|TRBV6-6|TRBJ1-1
ASRPSTGGRTEAF
>.|TRBV5-4|TRBJ1-2
ASSLVGGGGYT
>.|TRBV5-4|TRBJ2-7
ASSFINEQY
>.|TRBV5-4|TRBJ2-1
ASSLGGDIEQF
>once|TRBV6-5|TRBJ2-7
ASSYRSLSYEQY
>few|TRBV6-2/TRBV6-3|TRBJ2-7
ASSSGQSLVSYEQY
>.|TRBV11-1|TRBJ2-5
ASSLEIAGGRETQY
>.|TRBV19|TRBJ1-6
ASSPTGGSNSPLH
>.|TRBV9|TRBJ1-3
ASSKRTGGNPSGNTIY
>once|TRBV10-3|TRBJ1-1
AISRDRMNTEAF
>.|TRBV10-1|TRBJ2-7
ASSEAGYEQY